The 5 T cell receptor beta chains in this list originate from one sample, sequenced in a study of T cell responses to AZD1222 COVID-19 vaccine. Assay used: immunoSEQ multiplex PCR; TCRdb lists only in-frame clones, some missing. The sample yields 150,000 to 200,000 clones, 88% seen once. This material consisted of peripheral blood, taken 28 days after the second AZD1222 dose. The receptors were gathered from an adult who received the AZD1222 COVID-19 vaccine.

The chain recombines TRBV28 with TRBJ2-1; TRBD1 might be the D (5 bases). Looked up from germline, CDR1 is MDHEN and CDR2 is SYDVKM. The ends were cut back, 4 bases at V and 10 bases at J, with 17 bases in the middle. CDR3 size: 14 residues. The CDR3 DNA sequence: TGTGCCAGCAGTTCCCCCTCACAGGCGAAGGAGCAGTTCTTC. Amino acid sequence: CASSSPSQAKEQFF.

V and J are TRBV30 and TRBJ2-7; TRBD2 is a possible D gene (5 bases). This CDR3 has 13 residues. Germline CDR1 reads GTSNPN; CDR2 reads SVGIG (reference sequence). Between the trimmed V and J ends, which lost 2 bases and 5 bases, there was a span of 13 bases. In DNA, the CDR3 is TGTGCCTGGAGTCCAGCGGTTTTCGACGAGCAGTACTTC. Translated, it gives CAWSPAVFDEQYF.

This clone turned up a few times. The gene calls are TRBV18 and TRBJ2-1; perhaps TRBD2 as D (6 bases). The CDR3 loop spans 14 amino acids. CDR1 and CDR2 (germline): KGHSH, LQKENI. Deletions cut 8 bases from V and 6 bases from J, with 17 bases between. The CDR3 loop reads CASAPGRGGNEQFF. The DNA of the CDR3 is TGTGCCAGCGCCCCTGGGCGGGGAGGCAATGAGCAGTTCTTC. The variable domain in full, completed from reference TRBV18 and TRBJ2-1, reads NAGVMQNPRHLVRRRGQEARLRCSPMKGHSHVYWYRQLPEEGLKFMVYLQKENIIDESGMPKERFSAEFPKEGPSILRIQQVVRGDSAAYFCASAPGRGGNEQFFGPGTRLTVL.

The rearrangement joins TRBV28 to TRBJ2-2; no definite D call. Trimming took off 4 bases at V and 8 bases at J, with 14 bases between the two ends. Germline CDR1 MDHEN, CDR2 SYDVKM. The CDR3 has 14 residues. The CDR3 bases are TGTGCCAGCAGTTCCAGGTCCTTCGGGGGGGAGCTGTTTTTT. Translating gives CASSSRSFGGELFF.

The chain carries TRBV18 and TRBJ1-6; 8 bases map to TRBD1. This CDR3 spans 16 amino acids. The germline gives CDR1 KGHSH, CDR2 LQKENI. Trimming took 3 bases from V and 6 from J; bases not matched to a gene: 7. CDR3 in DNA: TGTGCCAGCTCACCGAATACAGGGGGACGTAATTCACCCCTCCACTTT. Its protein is CASSPNTGGRNSPLHF.